The 11 T cell receptor beta chains presented below share a single source sample, sequenced in a study of T cells in localized non-small cell lung cancer. Profiling relied on immunoSEQ multiplex PCR, and the TCRdb table lists in-frame clones only, not all of them. Among some 54,000 clones listed, roughly 75% were seen once. This specimen was PBMCs, taken before any cancer treatment. The receptors stem from a woman between 40 and 69 years old with stage II lung adenocarcinoma.

This clone has more than one count but fewer than ten. The chain joins TRBV25-1 to TRBJ1-2; no clear D. Trimming removed 2 bases at V and 10 bases at J, with 11 bases between. This CDR3 region has 12 residues. Germline V lookup: CDR1 MGHDK, CDR2 SYGVNS. The CDR3 nucleotides read TGTGCCAGCAGTGAACGGGATTGGGACTACACCTTC. It is translated as CASSERDWDYTF.

J is TRBJ1-4 and V is TRBV5-1, with D unresolved. V was clipped by 0 bases and J by 2 bases, with 8 bases between them. The CDR3 is 15 amino acids. Germline V gives CDR1 SGHRS, CDR2 YFSETQ. CDR3: CASSLGRQTNEKLFF. The CDR3 DNA reads TGCGCCAGCAGCTTGGGCAGGCAGACTAATGAAAAACTGTTTTTT.

The CDR3 DNA follows: TGCGCCAGCAGCTTCCAGGTCGGAGATGGCTACACCTTC. The encoded protein is CASSFQVGDGYTF. The chain uses TRBV5-1 and TRBJ1-2; no clear D. Germline assignment: CDR1 SGHRS and CDR2 YFSETQ. V shed 2 bases and J shed 6 bases, with 11 bases lying between them. The CDR3 is 13 amino acids.

V gene TRBV7-2 combines with J gene TRBJ2-7; maybe TRBD1 (5 bases). V was clipped by 1 base and J by 4 bases, with 11 bases between them. This CDR3 comprises 14 residues. CDR1 and CDR2 from the germline V gene are SGHTA and FQGNSA. The CDR3 sequence is CASSLDQGAYEQYF. CDR3 nucleotides: TGTGCCAGCAGCTTAGATCAGGGCGCTTACGAGCAGTACTTC. The full variable domain, in which reference TRBV7-2 and TRBJ2-7 provide the parts outside the CDR3, is GAGVSQSPSNKVTEKGKDVELRCDPISGHTALYWYRQSLGQGLEFLIYFQGNSAPDKSGLPSDRFSAERTGGSVSTLTIQRTQQEDSAVYLCASSLDQGAYEQYFGPGTRLTVT.

This chain uses TRBV19 with TRBJ2-5; D is undetermined. With 0 bases removed from V and 4 bases from J, the gap between germline ends came to 12 bases. The CDR3 totals 15 residues. Germline V lookup: CDR1 LNHDA, CDR2 SQIVND (reference sequence). Written as DNA, the CDR3 is TGTGCCAGTAGTATAGATGGGTCCCCAACAGAGACCCAGTACTTC. Its translation is CASSIDGSPTETQYF.

This rearrangement joins TRBV6-4 to TRBJ1-5; D is perhaps TRBD1 (6 bases). V was pared by 7 bases and J by 4 bases, with 17 bases between. Germline loops: CDR1 MRHNA, CDR2 SNTAGT. CDR3 length: 15 residues. Here the CDR3 DNA reads TGTGCCAGCACGGGGGGGCGCCGACAGAATCAGCCCCAGCATTTT. Translated, it gives CASTGGRRQNQPQHF.

In its sample, this clone was seen a few times. The chain employs TRBV29-1 and TRBJ2-7; D not resolved. CDR1 SQVTM and CDR2 ANQGSEA come from the germline V gene. The CDR3 is made up of 11 amino acids. V was pared by 7 bases and J by 3 bases, with 10 bases between. The DNA of the CDR3 is TGCAGCGGGGTTGAAAACTACGAGCAGTACTTC. Translated: CSGVENYEQYF.

V gene TRBV4-3 combines with J gene TRBJ1-3; unclear D gene. CDR3 length: 16 residues. V lost 0 bases and J 0 bases, leaving 9 bases between the germline ends. The germline CDR1 and CDR2 sequences are LGHNA and YSLEER. This chain's CDR3 is CASSQEVVFSGNTIYF. CDR3 DNA: TGCGCCAGCAGCCAAGAAGTGGTTTTCTCTGGAAACACCATATATTTT.

The J gene is TRBJ2-5, the V gene TRBV28, with 10 positions matching TRBD2. The CDR3 spans 15 residues. J gave up 5 bases and V 8 bases, and 11 bases lay outside the gene matches. Germline-derived CDR1 and CDR2 are MDHEN and SYDVKM. CDR3 residues: CASLSQRGGLETQYF. In DNA, the CDR3 is TGTGCCAGCTTAAGTCAGCGGGGGGGCTTGGAGACCCAGTACTTC.

The chain carries TRBV7-2 and TRBJ1-3, with D unresolved. Trimming took off 2 bases at V and 8 bases at J, with 13 bases between the two ends. Germline-derived CDR1 and CDR2 are SGHTA and FQGNSA. The CDR3 spans 14 residues. DNA of the CDR3: TGTGCCAGCAGCTTACGACATGGGAGGGACACCATATATTTT. Translation gives CASSLRHGRDTIYF.

This sequence joins TRBV7-9 and TRBJ2-3; TRBD2 matches at 14 bases. Germline CDR1 and CDR2: SEHNR and FQNEAQ (reference sequence). Trimming took 5 bases from V and 4 from J; bases not matched to a gene: 11. The CDR3 covers 18 residues. DNA of the CDR3: TGTGCCAGCAGCCAAAGACTAGCGGGGGGGCAGTTGGCAGATACGCAGTATTTT. Amino acid sequence: CASSQRLAGGQLADTQYF.